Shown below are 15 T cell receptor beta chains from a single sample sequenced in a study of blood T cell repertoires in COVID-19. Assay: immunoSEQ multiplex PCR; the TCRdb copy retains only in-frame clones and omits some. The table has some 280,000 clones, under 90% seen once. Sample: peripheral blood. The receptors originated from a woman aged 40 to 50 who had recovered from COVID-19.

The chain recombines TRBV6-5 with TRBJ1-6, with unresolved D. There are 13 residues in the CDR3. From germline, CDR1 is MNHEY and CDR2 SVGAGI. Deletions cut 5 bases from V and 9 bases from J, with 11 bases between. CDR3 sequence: CASSPRSFSPLHF. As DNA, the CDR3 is TGTGCCAGCAGTCCTAGATCCTTTTCACCCCTCCACTTT.

The chain's CDR3 is CASSNRTDSNQPQHF. The DNA of the CDR3 is TGTGCCAGTAGTAACCGGACAGATAGCAATCAGCCCCAGCATTTT. J is TRBJ1-5 and V is TRBV19, with a weak D call TRBD1 (6 bases). The V gene lost 4 bases and the J gene lost 0 bases, with 10 bases spanning the gap. Germline CDR1 reads LNHDA; CDR2 reads SQIVND (reference sequence). This CDR3 region has 15 residues.

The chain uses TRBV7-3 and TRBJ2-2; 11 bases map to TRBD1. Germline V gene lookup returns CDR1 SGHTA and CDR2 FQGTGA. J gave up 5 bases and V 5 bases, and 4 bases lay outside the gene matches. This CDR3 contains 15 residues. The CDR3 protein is CASSKGQGGTGELFF. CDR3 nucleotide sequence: TGTGCCAGCAGCAAGGGACAGGGGGGTACCGGGGAGCTGTTTTTT. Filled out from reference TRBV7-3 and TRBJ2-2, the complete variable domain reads GAGVSQTPSNKVTEKGKYVELRCDPISGHTALYWYRQSLGQGPEFLIYFQGTGAADDSGLPNDRFFAVRPEGSVSTLKIQRTERGDSAVYLCASSKGQGGTGELFFGEGSRLTVL.

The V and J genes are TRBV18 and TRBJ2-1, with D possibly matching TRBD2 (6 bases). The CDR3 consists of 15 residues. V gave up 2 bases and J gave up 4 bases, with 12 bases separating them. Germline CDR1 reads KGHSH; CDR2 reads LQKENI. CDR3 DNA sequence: TGTGCCAGCTCACCATTCGCGGGATCTTACAATGAGCAGTTCTTC. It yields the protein CASSPFAGSYNEQFF.

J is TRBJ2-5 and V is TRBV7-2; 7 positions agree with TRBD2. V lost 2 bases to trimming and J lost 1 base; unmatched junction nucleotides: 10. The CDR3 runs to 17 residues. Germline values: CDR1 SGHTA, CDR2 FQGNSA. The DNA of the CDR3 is TGTGCCAGCAGCTTAACTGTCGCGGGGAGGGCCCAAGAGACCCAGTACTTC. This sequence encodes CASSLTVAGRAQETQYF.

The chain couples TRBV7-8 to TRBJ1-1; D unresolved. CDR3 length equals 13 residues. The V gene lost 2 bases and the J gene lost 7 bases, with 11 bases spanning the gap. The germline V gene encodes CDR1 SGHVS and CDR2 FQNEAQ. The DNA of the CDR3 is TGTGCCAGCAGCTTATCCCACAGAGATGAAGCTTTCTTT. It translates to CASSLSHRDEAFF.

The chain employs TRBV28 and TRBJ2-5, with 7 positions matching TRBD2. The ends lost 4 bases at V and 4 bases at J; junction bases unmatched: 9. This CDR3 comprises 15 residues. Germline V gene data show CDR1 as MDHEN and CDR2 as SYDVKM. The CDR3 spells CASSSAGAGGETQYF. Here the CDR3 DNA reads TGTGCCAGCAGTTCCGCGGGAGCAGGCGGAGAGACCCAGTACTTC.

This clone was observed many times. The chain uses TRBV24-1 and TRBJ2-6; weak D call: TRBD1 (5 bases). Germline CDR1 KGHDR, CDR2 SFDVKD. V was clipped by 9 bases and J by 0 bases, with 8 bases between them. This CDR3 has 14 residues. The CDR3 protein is CATLDSSGANVLTF. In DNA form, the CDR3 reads TGTGCCACCCTTGACAGCTCTGGGGCCAACGTCCTGACTTTC.

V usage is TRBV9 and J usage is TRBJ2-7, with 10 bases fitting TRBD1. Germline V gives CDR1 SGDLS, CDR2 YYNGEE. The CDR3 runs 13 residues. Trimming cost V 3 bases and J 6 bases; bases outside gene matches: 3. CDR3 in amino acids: CASSDGTGVEQYF. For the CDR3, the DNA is TGTGCCAGCAGCGACGGGACAGGGGTCGAGCAGTACTTC.

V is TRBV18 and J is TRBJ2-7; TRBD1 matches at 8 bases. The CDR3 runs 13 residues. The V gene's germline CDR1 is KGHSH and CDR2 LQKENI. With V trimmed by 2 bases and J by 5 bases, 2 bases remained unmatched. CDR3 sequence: CASSPVQGDEQYF. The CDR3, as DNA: TGTGCCAGCTCACCAGTACAGGGGGACGAGCAGTACTTC.

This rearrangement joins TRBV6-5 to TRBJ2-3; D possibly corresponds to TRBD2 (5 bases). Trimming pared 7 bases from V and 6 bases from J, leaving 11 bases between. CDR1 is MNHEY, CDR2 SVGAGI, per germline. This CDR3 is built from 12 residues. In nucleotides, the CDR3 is TGTGCCAGCACGGGAAACGGGGATACGCAGTATTTT. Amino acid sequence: CASTGNGDTQYF.

CDR3 in amino acids: CASSQTSGSQNEQFF. The CDR3, as DNA: TGCGCCAGCAGTCAGACTAGCGGGAGCCAAAATGAGCAGTTCTTC. V usage is TRBV4-1 and J usage is TRBJ2-1, with 12 bases aligning to TRBD2. V lost 6 bases to trimming and J lost 7 bases; unmatched junction nucleotides: 7. Germline V gene lookup returns CDR1 MGHRA and CDR2 YSYEKL. CDR3 length: 15 residues.

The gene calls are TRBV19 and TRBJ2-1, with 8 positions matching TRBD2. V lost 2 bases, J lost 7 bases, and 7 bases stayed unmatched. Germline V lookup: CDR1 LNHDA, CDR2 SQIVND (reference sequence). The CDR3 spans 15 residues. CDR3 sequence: CASSIKSGSLNEQFF. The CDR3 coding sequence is TGTGCCAGTAGTATAAAAAGCGGGAGCCTAAATGAGCAGTTCTTC. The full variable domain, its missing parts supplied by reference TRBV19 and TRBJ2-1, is DGGITQSPKYLFRKEGQNVTLSCEQNLNHDAMYWYRQDPGQGLRLIYYSQIVNDFQKGDIAEGYSVSREKKESFPLTVTSAQKNPTAFYLCASSIKSGSLNEQFFGPGTRLTVL.

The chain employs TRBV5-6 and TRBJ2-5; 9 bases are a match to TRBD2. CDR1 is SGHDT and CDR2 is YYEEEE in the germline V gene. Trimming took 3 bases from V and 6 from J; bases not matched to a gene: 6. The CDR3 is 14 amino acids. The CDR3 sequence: CASSSGLATKTQYF. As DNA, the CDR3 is TGTGCCAGCAGCTCCGGACTAGCGACAAAGACCCAGTACTTC.

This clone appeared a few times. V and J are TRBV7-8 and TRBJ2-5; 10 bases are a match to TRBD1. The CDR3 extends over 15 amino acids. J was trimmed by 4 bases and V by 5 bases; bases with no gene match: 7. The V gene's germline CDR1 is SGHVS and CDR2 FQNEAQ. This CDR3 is CASSLTGGGGETQYF. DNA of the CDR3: TGTGCCAGCAGCCTGACAGGGGGCGGGGGAGAGACCCAGTACTTC. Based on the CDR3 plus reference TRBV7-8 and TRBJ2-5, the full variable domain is GAGVSQSPRYKVAKRGQDVALRCDPISGHVSLFWYQQALGQGPEFLTYFQNEAQLDKSGLPSDRFFAERPEGSVSTLKIQRTQQEDSAVYLCASSLTGGGGETQYFGPGTRLLVL.